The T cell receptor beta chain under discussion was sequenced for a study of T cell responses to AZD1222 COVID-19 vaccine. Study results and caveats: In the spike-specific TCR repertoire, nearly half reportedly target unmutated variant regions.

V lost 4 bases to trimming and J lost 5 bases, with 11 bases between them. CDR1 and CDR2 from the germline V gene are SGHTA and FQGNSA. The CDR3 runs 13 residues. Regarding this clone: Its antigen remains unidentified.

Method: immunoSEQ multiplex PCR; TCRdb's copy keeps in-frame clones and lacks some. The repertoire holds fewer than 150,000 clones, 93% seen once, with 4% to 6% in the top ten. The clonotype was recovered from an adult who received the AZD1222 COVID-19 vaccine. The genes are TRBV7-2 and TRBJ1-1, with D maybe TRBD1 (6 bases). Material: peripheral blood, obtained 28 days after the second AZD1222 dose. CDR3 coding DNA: TGTGCCAGCAGCTCCAGGGGTGGGACTGAAGCTTTCTTT. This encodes CASSSRGGTEAFF.